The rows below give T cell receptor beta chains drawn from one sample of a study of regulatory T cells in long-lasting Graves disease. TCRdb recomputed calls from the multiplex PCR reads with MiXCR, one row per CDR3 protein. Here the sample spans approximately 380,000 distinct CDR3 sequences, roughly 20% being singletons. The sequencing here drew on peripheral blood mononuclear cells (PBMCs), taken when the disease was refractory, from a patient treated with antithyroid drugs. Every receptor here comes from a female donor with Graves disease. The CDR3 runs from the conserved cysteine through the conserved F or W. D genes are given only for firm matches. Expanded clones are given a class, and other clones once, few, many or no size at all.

CDR3nt: TGTGCCATCAGTGCATCACCCGGACAGGGGTCCTACGAGCAGTACTTC; CDR3aa: CAISASPGQGSYEQYF; v_gene: TRBV10-3; abundance: few; j_gene: TRBJ2-7; d_gene: TRBD1; len: 16
CDR3nt: TGTGCCAGCAGACAAAGCCATCCCGGGACTAGTGTCGGGGAGCTGTTTTTT; CDR3aa: CASRQSHPGTSVGELFF; v_gene: TRBV12-3/TRBV12-4; abundance: many; j_gene: TRBJ2-2; d_gene: TRBD2; len: 17
CDR3nt: TGTGCCAGCAGTTATACCCAGGGCCGCGGAGGCGAGCAGTACTTC; CDR3aa: CASSYTQGRGGEQYF; v_gene: TRBV6-5; abundance: few; j_gene: TRBJ2-7; d_gene: .; len: 15
CDR3nt: TGTGCCACCAGTGATGGGGGGGCGAGGGGGTTGAACACTGAAGCTTTCTTT; CDR3aa: CATSDGGARGLNTEAFF; v_gene: TRBV24-1; abundance: .; j_gene: TRBJ1-1; d_gene: .; len: 17
CDR3nt: TGTGCCAGCAGCTTAAATCGGCGGGTCGAAGAGACCCAGTACTTC; CDR3aa: CASSLNRRVEETQYF; v_gene: TRBV7-6; abundance: few; j_gene: TRBJ2-5; d_gene: .; len: 15
CDR3nt: TGTGCCAGCAGTTTATCGGATGGGGCAGGGAGGTCCTACGAGCAGTACTTC; CDR3aa: CASSLSDGAGRSYEQYF; v_gene: TRBV27; abundance: many; j_gene: TRBJ2-7; d_gene: .; len: 17
CDR3nt: TGTGCCAGCATTCATGATAGCGGGAAAGGAAGAAAGACCCAGTACTTC; CDR3aa: CASIHDSGKGRKTQYF; v_gene: TRBV6-1; abundance: many; j_gene: TRBJ2-5; d_gene: TRBD2; len: 16
CDR3nt: TGTGCCAGCAGTACTACTACAGGGGGTACGCAGTATTTT; CDR3aa: CASSTTTGGTQYF; v_gene: TRBV27; abundance: few; j_gene: TRBJ2-3; d_gene: TRBD1; len: 13
CDR3nt: TGTGCCAGCACGTCTGGCGGGGTCACCTACAATGAGCAGTTCTTC; CDR3aa: CASTSGGVTYNEQFF; v_gene: TRBV28; abundance: once; j_gene: TRBJ2-1; d_gene: .; len: 15
CDR3nt: TGTGCCTGGAGACAGGGCAATGGACAGCCCCAGCATTTT; CDR3aa: CAWRQGNGQPQHF; v_gene: TRBV30; abundance: many; j_gene: TRBJ1-5; d_gene: .; len: 13
CDR3nt: TGTGCCAGCAGTTTATCGTGGCTCAGGCTTCAAGAGACCCAGTACTTC; CDR3aa: CASSLSWLRLQETQYF; v_gene: TRBV27; abundance: .; j_gene: TRBJ2-5; d_gene: .; len: 16
CDR3nt: TGTGCCTGGTCCGGGACAGCGAACACCGGGGAGCTGTTTTTT; CDR3aa: CAWSGTANTGELFF; v_gene: TRBV30; abundance: few; j_gene: TRBJ2-2; d_gene: TRBD1; len: 14
CDR3nt: TGTGCCAGCTTACAGGGGACCGATAACTATGGCTACACCTTC; CDR3aa: CASLQGTDNYGYTF; v_gene: TRBV28; abundance: many; j_gene: TRBJ1-2; d_gene: TRBD1; len: 14
CDR3nt: TGCGCCAGCAGCTTGGTATGGGGATCCGACACTGAAGCTTTCTTT; CDR3aa: CASSLVWGSDTEAFF; v_gene: TRBV5-1; abundance: .; j_gene: TRBJ1-1; d_gene: .; len: 15
CDR3nt: TGTGCCAGCAGTGAATTTGCCAGATTAGGTGAGCCCCAGCATTTT; CDR3aa: CASSEFARLGEPQHF; v_gene: TRBV6-1; abundance: many; j_gene: TRBJ1-5; d_gene: .; len: 15
CDR3nt: TGTGCCAGCAGTAGGGCAGAAGATCAGCCCCAGCATTTT; CDR3aa: CASSRAEDQPQHF; v_gene: TRBV6-1; abundance: few; j_gene: TRBJ1-5; d_gene: .; len: 13